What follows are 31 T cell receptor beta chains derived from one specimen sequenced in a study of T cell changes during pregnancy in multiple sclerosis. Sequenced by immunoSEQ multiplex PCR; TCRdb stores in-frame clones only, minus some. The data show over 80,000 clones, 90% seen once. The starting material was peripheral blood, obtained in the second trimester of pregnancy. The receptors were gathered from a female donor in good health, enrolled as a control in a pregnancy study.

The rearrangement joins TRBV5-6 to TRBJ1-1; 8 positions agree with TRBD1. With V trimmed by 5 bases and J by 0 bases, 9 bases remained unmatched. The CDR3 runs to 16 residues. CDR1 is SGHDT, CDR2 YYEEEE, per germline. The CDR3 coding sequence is TGTGCCAGCAGGGCCGGGACAGGTTTATTGAACACTGAAGCTTTCTTT. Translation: CASRAGTGLLNTEAFF.

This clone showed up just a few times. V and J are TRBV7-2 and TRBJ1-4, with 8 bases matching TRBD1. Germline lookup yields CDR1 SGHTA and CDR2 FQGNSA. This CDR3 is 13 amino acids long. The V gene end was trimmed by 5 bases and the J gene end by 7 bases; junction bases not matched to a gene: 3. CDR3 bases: TGTGCCAGCAGCGCTGACAGGGGTGAAAAACTGTTTTTT. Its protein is CASSADRGEKLFF.

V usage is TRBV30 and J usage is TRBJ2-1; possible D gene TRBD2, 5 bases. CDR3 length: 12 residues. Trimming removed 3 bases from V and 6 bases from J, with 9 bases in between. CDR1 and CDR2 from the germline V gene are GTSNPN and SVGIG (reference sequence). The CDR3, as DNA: TGTGCCTGGAGGGGAGCGCCCAATGAGCAGTTCTTC. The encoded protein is CAWRGAPNEQFF.

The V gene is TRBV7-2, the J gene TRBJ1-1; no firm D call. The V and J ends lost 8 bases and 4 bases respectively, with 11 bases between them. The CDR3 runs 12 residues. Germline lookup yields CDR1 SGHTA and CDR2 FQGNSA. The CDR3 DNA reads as TGTGCCAGCGATAAGGGAGTCACTGAAGCTTTCTTT. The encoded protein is CASDKGVTEAFF.

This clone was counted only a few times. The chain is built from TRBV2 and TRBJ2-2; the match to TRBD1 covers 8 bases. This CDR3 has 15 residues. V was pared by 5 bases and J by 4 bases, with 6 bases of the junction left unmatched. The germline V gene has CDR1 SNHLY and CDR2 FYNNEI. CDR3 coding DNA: TGTGCCAGCAGTAGACAGGGGAAGGTCACCGGGGAGCTGTTTTTT. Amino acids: CASSRQGKVTGELFF.

The CDR3 region is CASSLPGNTGELFF. The CDR3 DNA is TGTGCCAGCAGCTTGCCGGGGAACACCGGGGAGCTGTTTTTT. The chain links TRBV5-4 to TRBJ2-2; D is ambiguous. Trimming cost V 1 base and J 1 base, with 5 bases left between them. The CDR3 runs to 14 residues. Germline V gives CDR1 SGHNT, CDR2 YYREEE (reference sequence).

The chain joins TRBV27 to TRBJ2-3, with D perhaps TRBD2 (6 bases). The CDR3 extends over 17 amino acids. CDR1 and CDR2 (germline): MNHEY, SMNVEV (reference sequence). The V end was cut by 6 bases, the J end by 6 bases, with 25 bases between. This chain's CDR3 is CASRTTWRAWRADTQYF. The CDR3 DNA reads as TGTGCCAGCAGGACTACGTGGCGGGCCTGGAGGGCGGATACGCAGTATTTT.

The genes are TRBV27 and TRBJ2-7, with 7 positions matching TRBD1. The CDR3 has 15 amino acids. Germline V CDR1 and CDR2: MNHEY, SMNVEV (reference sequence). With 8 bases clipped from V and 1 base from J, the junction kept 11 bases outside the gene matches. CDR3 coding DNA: TGTGCCAGCCGCCTGTCCGGGGACAGATCCTACGAGCAGTACTTC. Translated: CASRLSGDRSYEQYF.

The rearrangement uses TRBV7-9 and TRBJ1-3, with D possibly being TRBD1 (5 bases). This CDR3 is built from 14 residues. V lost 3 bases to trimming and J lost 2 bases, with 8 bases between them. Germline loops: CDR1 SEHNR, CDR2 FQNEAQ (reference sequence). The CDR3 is CASSLGEAGNTIYF. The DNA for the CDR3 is TGTGCCAGCAGCTTGGGGGAGGCTGGAAACACCATATATTTT.

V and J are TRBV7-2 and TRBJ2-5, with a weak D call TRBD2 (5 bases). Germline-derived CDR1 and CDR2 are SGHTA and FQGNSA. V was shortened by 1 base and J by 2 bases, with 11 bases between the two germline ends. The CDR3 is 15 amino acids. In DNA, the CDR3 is TGTGCCAGCAGCTTAGGCTTCGGGGTACAAGAGACCCAGTACTTC. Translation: CASSLGFGVQETQYF.

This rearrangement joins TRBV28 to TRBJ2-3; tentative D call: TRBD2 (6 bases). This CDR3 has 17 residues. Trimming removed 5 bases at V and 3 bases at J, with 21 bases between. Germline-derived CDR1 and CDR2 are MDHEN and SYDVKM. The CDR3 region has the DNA TGTGCCAGCAGTGGGCCCCATAGCGGTACGAATACAGATACGCAGTATTTT. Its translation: CASSGPHSGTNTDTQYF.

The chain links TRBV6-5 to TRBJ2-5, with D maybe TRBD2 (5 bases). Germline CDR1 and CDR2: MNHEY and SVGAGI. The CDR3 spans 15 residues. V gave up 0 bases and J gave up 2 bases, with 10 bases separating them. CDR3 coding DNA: TGTGCCAGCAGTTACTCCGGGGAGTTTCAAGAGACCCAGTACTTC. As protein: CASSYSGEFQETQYF.

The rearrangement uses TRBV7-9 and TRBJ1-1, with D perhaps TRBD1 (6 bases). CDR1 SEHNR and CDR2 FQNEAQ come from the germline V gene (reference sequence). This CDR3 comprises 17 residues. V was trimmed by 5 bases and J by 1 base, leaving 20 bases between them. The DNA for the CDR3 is TGTGCCAGCAGCCCGAGGCCCGGACAGCAGGGGAACACTGAAGCTTTCTTT. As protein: CASSPRPGQQGNTEAFF.

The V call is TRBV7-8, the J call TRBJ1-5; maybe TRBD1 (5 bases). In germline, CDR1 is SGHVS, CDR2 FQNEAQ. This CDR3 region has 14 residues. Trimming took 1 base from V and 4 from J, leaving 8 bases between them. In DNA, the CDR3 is TGTGCCAGCAGCTTAGGGCAGGGTAATCAGCCCCAGCATTTT. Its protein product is CASSLGQGNQPQHF. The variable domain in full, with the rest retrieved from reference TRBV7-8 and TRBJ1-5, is GAGVSQSPRYKVAKRGQDVALRCDPISGHVSLFWYQQALGQGPEFLTYFQNEAQLDKSGLPSDRFFAERPEGSVSTLKIQRTQQEDSAVYLCASSLGQGNQPQHFGDGTRLSIL.

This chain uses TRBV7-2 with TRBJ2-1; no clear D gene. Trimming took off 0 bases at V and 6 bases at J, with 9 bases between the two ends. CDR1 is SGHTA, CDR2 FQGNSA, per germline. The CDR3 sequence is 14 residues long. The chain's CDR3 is CASSLARRSNEQFF. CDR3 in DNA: TGTGCCAGCAGCTTAGCGCGGAGATCCAATGAGCAGTTCTTC.

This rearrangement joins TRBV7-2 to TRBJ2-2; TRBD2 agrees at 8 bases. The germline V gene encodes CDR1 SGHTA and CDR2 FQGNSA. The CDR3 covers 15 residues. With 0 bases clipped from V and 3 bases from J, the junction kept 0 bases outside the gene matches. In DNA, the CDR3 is TGTGCCAGCAGCTTAGCCGGGAGGGACACCGGGGAGCTGTTTTTT. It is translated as CASSLAGRDTGELFF.

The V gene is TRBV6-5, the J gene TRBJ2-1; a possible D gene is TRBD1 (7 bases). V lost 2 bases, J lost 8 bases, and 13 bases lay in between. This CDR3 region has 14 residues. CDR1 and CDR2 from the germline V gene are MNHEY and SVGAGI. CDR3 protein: CASSYGGGGDEQFF. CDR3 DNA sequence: TGTGCCAGCAGTTACGGAGGGGGCGGGGATGAGCAGTTCTTC.

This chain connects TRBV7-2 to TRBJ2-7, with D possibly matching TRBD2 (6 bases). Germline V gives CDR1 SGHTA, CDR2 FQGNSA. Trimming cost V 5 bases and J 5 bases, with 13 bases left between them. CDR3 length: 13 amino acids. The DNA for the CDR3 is TGTGCCAGCAGCCGACTAGTGAGGGACGAGCAGTACTTC. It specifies CASSRLVRDEQYF. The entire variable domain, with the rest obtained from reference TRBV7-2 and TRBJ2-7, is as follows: GAGVSQSPSNKVTEKGKDVELRCDPISGHTALYWYRQSLGQGLEFLIYFQGNSAPDKSGLPSDRFSAERTGGSVSTLTIQRTQQEDSAVYLCASSRLVRDEQYFGPGTRLTVT.

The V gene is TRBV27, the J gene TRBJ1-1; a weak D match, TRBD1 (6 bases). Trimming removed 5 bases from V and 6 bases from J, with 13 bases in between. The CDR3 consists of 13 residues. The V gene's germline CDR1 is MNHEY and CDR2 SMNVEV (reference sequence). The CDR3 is CASSTREGAEAFF. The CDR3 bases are TGTGCCAGCAGTACCCGCGAGGGGGCTGAAGCTTTCTTT.

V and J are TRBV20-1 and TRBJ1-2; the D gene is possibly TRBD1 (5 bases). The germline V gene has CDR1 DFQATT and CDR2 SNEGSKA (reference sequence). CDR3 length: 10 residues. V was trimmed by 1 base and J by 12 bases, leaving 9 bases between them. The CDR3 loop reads CSARGGGDTF. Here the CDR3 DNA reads TGCAGTGCTAGAGGTGGGGGGGACACCTTC.

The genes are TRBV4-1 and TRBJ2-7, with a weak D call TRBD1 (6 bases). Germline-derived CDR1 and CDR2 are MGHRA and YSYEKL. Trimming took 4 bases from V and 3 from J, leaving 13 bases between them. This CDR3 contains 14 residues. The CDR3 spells CASSLRQENYEQYF. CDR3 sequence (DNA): TGCGCCAGCAGCCTCCGACAGGAGAACTACGAGCAGTACTTC.

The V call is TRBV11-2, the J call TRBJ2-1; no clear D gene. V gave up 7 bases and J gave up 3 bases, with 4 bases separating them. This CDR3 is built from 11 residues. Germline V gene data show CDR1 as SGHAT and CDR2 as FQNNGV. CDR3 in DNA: TGTGCCAGCACCCTCTACAATGAGCAGTTCTTC. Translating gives CASTLYNEQFF.

The CDR3 sequence: CASRRQAADTEAFF. CDR3 nucleotide sequence: TGTGCCAGTAGACGACAGGCGGCGGACACTGAAGCTTTCTTT. This sequence joins TRBV19 and TRBJ1-1, with D perhaps TRBD1 (6 bases). Germline CDR1 reads LNHDA; CDR2 reads SQIVND (reference sequence). The CDR3 has 14 amino acids. V lost 6 bases to trimming and J lost 3 bases, with 14 bases between them.

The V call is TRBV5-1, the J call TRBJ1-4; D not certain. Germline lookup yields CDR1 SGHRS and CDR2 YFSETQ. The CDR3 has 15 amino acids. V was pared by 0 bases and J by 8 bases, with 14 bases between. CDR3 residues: CASSLAGDPREKLFF. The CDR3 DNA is TGCGCCAGCAGCTTGGCCGGAGATCCACGAGAAAAACTGTTTTTT.

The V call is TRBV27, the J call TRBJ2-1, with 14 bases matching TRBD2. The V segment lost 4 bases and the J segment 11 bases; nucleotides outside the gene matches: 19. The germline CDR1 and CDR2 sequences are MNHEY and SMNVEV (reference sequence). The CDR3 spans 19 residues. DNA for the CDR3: TGTGCCAGCAGTTATTGGGGGACTAGCGGGAGATATAGCGGGAAAAAGCAGTTCTTC. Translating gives CASSYWGTSGRYSGKKQFF.

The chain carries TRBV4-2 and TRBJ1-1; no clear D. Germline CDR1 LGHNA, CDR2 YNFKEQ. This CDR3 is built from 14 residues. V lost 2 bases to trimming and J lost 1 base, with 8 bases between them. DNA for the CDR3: TGTGCCAGCAGCCAACCTGTGAGGAACACTGAAGCTTTCTTT. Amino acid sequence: CASSQPVRNTEAFF.

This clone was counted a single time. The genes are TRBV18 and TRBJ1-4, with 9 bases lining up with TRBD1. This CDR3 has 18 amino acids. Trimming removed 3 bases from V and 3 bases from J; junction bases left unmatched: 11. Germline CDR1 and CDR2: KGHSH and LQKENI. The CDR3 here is CASSPLPGQGMANEKLFF. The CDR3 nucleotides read TGTGCCAGCTCACCTCTTCCGGGACAGGGTATGGCTAATGAAAAACTGTTTTTT.

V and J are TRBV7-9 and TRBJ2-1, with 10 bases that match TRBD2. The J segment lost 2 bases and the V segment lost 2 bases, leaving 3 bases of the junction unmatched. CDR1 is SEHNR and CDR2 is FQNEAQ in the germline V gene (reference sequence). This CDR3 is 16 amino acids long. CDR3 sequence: CASSLQGTSAYNEQFF. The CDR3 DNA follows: TGTGCCAGCAGCTTACAAGGGACTAGCGCCTACAATGAGCAGTTCTTC.

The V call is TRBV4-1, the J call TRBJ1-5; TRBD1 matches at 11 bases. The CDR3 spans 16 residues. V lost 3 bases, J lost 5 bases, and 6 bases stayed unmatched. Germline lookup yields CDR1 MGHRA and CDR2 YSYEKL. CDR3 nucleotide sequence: TGCGCCAGCAGCCAGGAGGGACAGGGGGTCGATCAGCCCCAGCATTTT. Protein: CASSQEGQGVDQPQHF.

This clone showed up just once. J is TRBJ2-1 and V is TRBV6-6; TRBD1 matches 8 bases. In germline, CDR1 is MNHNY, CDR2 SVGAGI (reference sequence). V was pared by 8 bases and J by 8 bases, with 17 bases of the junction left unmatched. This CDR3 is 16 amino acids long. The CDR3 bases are TGTGCCAGCGGGCACGGACAGGGAAAACCGGTACATGAGCAGTTCTTC. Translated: CASGHGQGKPVHEQFF.

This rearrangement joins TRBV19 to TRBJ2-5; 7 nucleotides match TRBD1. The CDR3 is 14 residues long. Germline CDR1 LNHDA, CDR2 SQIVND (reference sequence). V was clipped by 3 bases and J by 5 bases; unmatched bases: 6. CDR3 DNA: TGTGCCAGTAGTATTGGGACAGCCAAGGAGACCCAGTACTTC. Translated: CASSIGTAKETQYF.